The 4 T cell receptor beta chains in this list originate from one sample, sequenced in a study of T cells in Graves' hyperthyroidism and ophthalmopathy (dated by TCRdb to about 2019). The method was multiplex PCR. For sequencing, an Illumina HiSeq 2000 was employed. Amplification of TCR beta CDR3 regions was carried out from RNA transcripts. For the first round of RT-PCR on the TCR CDR3, the HTBI primer set was used together with the Qiagen OneStep RT-PCR kit. TCRdb trimmed public reads at Q25 via fastp, called clones via MiXCR and kept in-frame beta chains. Entries that share a CDR3 protein sequence are merged under the most common genes and DNA. For this sample the table gives approximately 400,000 distinct CDR3 sequences, of which about an eighth were detected only once. The ten largest clones add up to 25% to 30% of the sample. Sequencing was carried out using blood. Every receptor here comes from a man aged 45 to 65 with Graves' ophthalmopathy.

The chain links TRBV20-1 to TRBJ2-1; D gene uncertain. The V gene lost 5 bases and the J gene lost 4 bases, with 9 bases spanning the gap. This CDR3 has 12 amino acids. CDR1 is DFQATT, CDR2 SNEGSKA, per germline (reference sequence). CDR3 loop: CSARIRYNEQFF. The CDR3 DNA follows: TGCAGTGCTCGGATCAGATACAATGAGCAGTTCTTC.

As regards this clonotype: A single base separates this from a much larger clone, so it may be a read error. This chain links TRBV30 with TRBJ2-7; D remains ambiguous. V was clipped by 5 bases and J by 6 bases, with 14 bases between them. The CDR3 contains 12 residues. Germline V gene data show CDR1 as GTSNPN and CDR2 as SVGIG (reference sequence). The CDR3 is CAWGGDSGEQYF. The CDR3 nucleotides read TGTGCCTGGGGTGGAGACTCCGGCGAGCAGTACTTC.

This clonotype was detected many times. This sequence joins TRBV18 and TRBJ2-5; TRBD2 is a possible D gene (6 bases). Germline V gene data show CDR1 as KGHSH and CDR2 as LQKENI. The germline V and J ends were trimmed by 1 base and 2 bases, with 8 bases remaining between them. CDR3 length: 14 residues. This CDR3 is CASSPLSGQETQYF. CDR3 nucleotides: TGTGCCAGCTCACCACTTAGCGGTCAAGAGACCCAGTACTTC.

The chain recombines TRBV6-2 or TRBV6-3 with TRBJ2-1; TRBD2 aligns across 7 bases. CDR1 MNHEY and CDR2 SVGEGT come from the germline V gene. J was trimmed by 4 bases and V by 0 bases; bases with no gene match: 6. CDR3 size: 16 residues. CDR3 in DNA: TGTGCCAGCAGTTACTCTGTCTCGCGGGGGTACAATGAGCAGTTCTTC. Protein: CASSYSVSRGYNEQFF.